This is a list of T cell receptor beta chains from one sample in a study of OX40 agonist ivuxolimab in advanced cancers. Measured with immunoSEQ multiplex PCR; TCRdb has only the in-frame clones, and not every one. The sample records tens of thousands of clones, 84% being singletons. Sequenced material: CD4+ or CD8+ T cells sorted from blood, taken in a trial of the OX40 agonist ivuxolimab. These receptors all come from an adult with an advanced solid tumor such as melanoma, head and neck, liver or kidney cancer. The CDR3 runs from the conserved cysteine through the conserved F or W. The order of the fields is clone size, J gene, D gene, V gene, CDR3 protein, CDR3 DNA. A D gene is named only where the DNA matches it firmly. Only part of the rows carry a size: once, few, many, or a class if the clone is expanded.

few	TRBJ2-7	-	TRBV9	CASSAPAGGRGEQYF	TGTGCCAGCAGCGCGCCTGCCGGGGGCCGCGGGGAGCAGTACTTC
-	TRBJ2-1	-	TRBV7-2	CASSLPGGRNEQFF	TGTGCCAGCAGCTTGCCGGGGGGCAGGAATGAGCAGTTCTTC
few	TRBJ1-1	-	TRBV7-8	CASSRPGNTEAFF	TGTGCCAGCAGCCGCCCCGGGAACACTGAAGCTTTCTTT
once	TRBJ2-1	TRBD2	TRBV10-1	CASSGIPSPGLAIDEQFF	TGCGCCAGCAGTGGGATTCCCTCTCCGGGACTAGCAATCGATGAGCAGTTCTTC
-	TRBJ2-1	-	TRBV7-3	CASSLAFGGYNEQFF	TGTGCCAGCAGCTTAGCTTTCGGCGGGTACAATGAGCAGTTCTTC
once	TRBJ2-5	-	TRBV6-5	CASSPGGETQYF	TGTGCCAGCAGCCCCGGGGGAGAGACCCAGTACTTC
few	TRBJ2-7	TRBD2	TRBV2	CASSPLSGGAQRQYF	TGTGCCAGCAGCCCCCTTAGCGGGGGGGCTCAGCGGCAGTACTTC
-	TRBJ2-7	-	TRBV5-5	CASSLGQYYEQYF	TGTGCCAGCAGCTTGGGACAGTACTACGAGCAGTACTTC
-	TRBJ2-1	TRBD2	TRBV6-6	CASSYRGSGGDEQFF	TGTGCCAGCAGTTACCGCGGGAGCGGGGGGGATGAGCAGTTCTTC
-	TRBJ2-7	TRBD1	TRBV6-1	CASSATGGSYEQYF	TGTGCCAGCAGTGCGACAGGGGGCTCCTACGAGCAGTACTTC
-	TRBJ2-5	TRBD2	TRBV7-2	CASSLAGLAVYQETQYF	TGTGCCAGCAGCTTAGCGGGACTAGCGGTGTACCAAGAGACCCAGTACTTC
-	TRBJ1-1	-	TRBV6-5	CASSLYMNTEAFF	TGTGCCAGCAGTTTATACATGAACACTGAAGCTTTCTTT
-	TRBJ2-5	-	TRBV2	CASSPSGQETQYF	TGTGCCAGCAGCCCTTCAGGGCAAGAGACCCAGTACTTC
-	TRBJ1-1	-	TRBV6-5	CASTPGRGGNTEAFF	TGTGCCAGCACCCCGGGTCGGGGGGGGAACACTGAAGCTTTCTTT
-	TRBJ1-5	-	TRBV28	CASSKSRGLSNQPQHF	TGTGCCAGCAGTAAAAGCAGGGGTCTTAGCAATCAGCCCCAGCATTTT
-	TRBJ2-3	-	TRBV6-4	CASKSGLEGDTQYF	TGTGCCAGCAAATCGGGACTCGAGGGAGATACGCAGTATTTT
few	TRBJ2-7	-	TRBV5-8	CASSFGIGGEQYF	TGTGCCAGCAGCTTCGGTATTGGGGGCGAGCAGTACTTC
-	TRBJ2-2	-	TRBV6-6	CATGQNTGELFF	TGTGCAACGGGCCAGAACACCGGGGAGCTGTTTTTT
-	TRBJ2-3	-	TRBV6-5	CASTPLPTSTDTQYF	TGTGCCAGCACCCCTCTACCAACTAGCACAGATACGCAGTATTTT
-	TRBJ2-7	TRBD2	TRBV7-9	CASSDGLAGSYEQYF	TGTGCCAGCAGCGATGGACTAGCGGGATCCTACGAGCAGTACTTC
few	TRBJ2-7	TRBD1	TRBV19	CASSPDRGGYEQYF	TGTGCCAGTAGTCCCGACAGGGGTGGCTACGAGCAGTACTTC
-	TRBJ1-3	-	TRBV2	CASSEGAATGNTIYF	TGTGCCAGCAGTGAGGGGGCCGCCACTGGAAACACCATATATTTT